This entry lists 32 T cell receptor beta chains sequenced from one sample in a study of T-cell memory formation after mild COVID-19. TCRdb fed the 5' RACE reads into MiXCR, producing one record per CDR3 protein. This table holds roughly 600,000 distinct CDR3 sequences, about 20% found once. The sample taken for sequencing was PBMCs or a T cell subset sorted from them (not recorded which). The receptors originated from an adult woman who had mild COVID-19 (a few samples of this study predate the infection). Cell type and time point are not known.

The chain recombines TRBV7-9 with TRBJ1-5; D possibly corresponds to TRBD1 (5 bases). V lost 3 bases, J lost 4 bases, and 13 bases lay in between. This CDR3 spans 15 amino acids. Germline CDR1 SEHNR, CDR2 FQNEAQ (reference sequence). The DNA for the CDR3 is TGTGCCAGCAGCTTGGGGACCTCGGGGAATCAGCCCCAGCATTTT. This sequence encodes CASSLGTSGNQPQHF.

This clonotype came up a few times. The chain employs TRBV7-2 and TRBJ2-1, with no clear D. The CDR3 runs 15 residues. CDR1 is SGHTA and CDR2 is FQGNSA in the germline V gene. V lost 1 base and J lost 0, with 7 bases in between. CDR3 protein: CASSLGVGSYNEQFF. CDR3 nucleotides: TGTGCCAGCAGCTTAGGAGTCGGCTCCTACAATGAGCAGTTCTTC. Together with reference TRBV7-2 and TRBJ2-1, the CDR3 gives the full variable domain: GAGVSQSPSNKVTEKGKDVELRCDPISGHTALYWYRQSLGQGLEFLIYFQGNSAPDKSGLPSDRFSAERTGGSVSTLTIQRTQQEDSAVYLCASSLGVGSYNEQFFGPGTRLTVL.

This clonotype has only a few counts. This chain joins TRBV4-1 and TRBJ2-3, with D perhaps TRBD1 (5 bases). Germline loops: CDR1 MGHRA, CDR2 YSYEKL. The V end was cut by 1 base, the J end by 6 bases, with 14 bases between. This CDR3 spans 15 amino acids. The CDR3: CASSQVLQAGDTQYF. The CDR3, as DNA: TGCGCCAGCAGCCAAGTATTACAGGCCGGTGATACGCAGTATTTT.

This clonotype has only a few counts. This chain uses TRBV3-1 with TRBJ2-1, with 8 bases that match TRBD1. The germline gives CDR1 LGHDT, CDR2 YNNKEL (reference sequence). Germline trimming cut 5 bases from V and 2 bases from J; bases unmatched to any gene: 5. The CDR3 is made up of 15 amino acids. The CDR3 nucleotides are TGTGCCAGCAGCAAGACAGGGGAACCCTACAATGAGCAGTTCTTC. Its translation is CASSKTGEPYNEQFF.

V is TRBV10-3 and J is TRBJ2-3; maybe TRBD2 (6 bases). Deletions cut 6 bases from V and 5 bases from J, with 18 bases between. Germline V lookup: CDR1 ENHRY, CDR2 SYGVKD. CDR3 length equals 15 residues. The DNA for the CDR3 is TGTGCCATCAGCCCTCCGGGAGACGAGAAAGATACGCAGTATTTT. This sequence encodes CAISPPGDEKDTQYF.

Only a few counts were recorded for this clonotype. The chain is built from TRBV12-3 or TRBV12-4 and TRBJ1-5; no definite D call. V lost 3 bases to trimming and J lost 5 bases, with 14 bases between them. The CDR3 covers 15 residues. The CDR3 protein is CASSFRAGSDQPQHF. CDR3 in DNA: TGTGCCAGCAGTTTCCGGGCAGGATCTGATCAGCCCCAGCATTTT.

Only a few counts were recorded for this clonotype. The chain has TRBV11-3 and TRBJ2-1; 9 positions agree with TRBD2. The germline gives CDR1 SGHNT, CDR2 YENEEA. V lost 2 bases to trimming and J lost 3 bases; unmatched junction nucleotides: 2. CDR3 length: 15 residues. This CDR3 reads CASSLPSGIYNEQFF. DNA of the CDR3: TGTGCCAGCAGCTTACCTAGCGGGATCTACAATGAGCAGTTCTTC.

J is TRBJ1-5 and V is TRBV7-9, with TRBD1 identical over 8 bases. The trim removed 5 bases at V and 7 bases at J, leaving 7 bases unmatched. Germline V gene lookup returns CDR1 SEHNR and CDR2 FQNEAQ (reference sequence). The CDR3 runs 14 residues. CDR3 amino acids: CASSRDRSVQPQHF. The DNA for the CDR3 is TGTGCCAGCAGCCGGGACAGGTCCGTACAGCCCCAGCATTTT.

The chain combines TRBV18 with TRBJ2-4; a possible D gene is TRBD2 (6 bases). There are 13 residues in the CDR3. CDR1 and CDR2 (germline): KGHSH, LQKENI. V gave up 2 bases and J gave up 8 bases, with 10 bases separating them. The CDR3 is CASSPLGGDIQYF. The CDR3, as DNA: TGTGCCAGCTCACCATTAGGAGGGGACATTCAGTACTTC.

The chain is built from TRBV2 and TRBJ2-1; D possibly corresponds to TRBD2 (6 bases). The CDR3 extends over 12 amino acids. Looked up from germline, CDR1 is SNHLY and CDR2 is FYNNEI. V was pared by 4 bases and J by 10 bases, with 11 bases between. CDR3 region: CASSGGSGEQFF. The CDR3, as DNA: TGTGCCAGCAGTGGAGGTAGCGGCGAGCAGTTCTTC.

This clonotype has a handful of counts. The V and J genes are TRBV24-1 and TRBJ2-5, with TRBD1 matching over 11 bases. CDR1 is KGHDR and CDR2 is SFDVKD in the germline V gene. The junction had 5 bases not matched to a gene; V was cut back by 5 bases and J by 4 bases. The CDR3 covers 15 residues. The CDR3 region is CATSGVGTGGETQYF. CDR3 coding DNA: TGTGCCACCAGTGGTGTGGGGACAGGGGGAGAGACCCAGTACTTC.

This clonotype was observed a few times. This chain joins TRBV7-9 and TRBJ2-3; D perhaps matches TRBD2 (6 bases). Germline V gene lookup returns CDR1 SEHNR and CDR2 FQNEAQ (reference sequence). Trimming pared 5 bases from V and 2 bases from J, leaving 14 bases between. The CDR3 covers 15 residues. CDR3 amino acids: CASSPRLGHTDTQYF. CDR3 DNA: TGTGCCAGCAGCCCCCGACTAGGCCACACAGATACGCAGTATTTT.

The gene calls are TRBV7-9 and TRBJ2-7; a possible D gene is TRBD2 (5 bases). Germline loops: CDR1 SEHNR, CDR2 FQNEAQ (reference sequence). This CDR3 has 15 residues. Trimming cost V 1 base and J 2 bases, with 12 bases left between them. The CDR3 loop reads CASSLGASPTYEQYF. CDR3 nucleotide sequence: TGTGCCAGCAGCTTAGGGGCTAGCCCAACCTACGAGCAGTACTTC.

The V call is TRBV21-1, the J call TRBJ1-1; the table gives TRBD1 as D, unverified against the DNA. TRBV21-1 is given as a pseudogene. This CDR3 is 17 amino acids long. The DNA for the CDR3 is TGTGCCAGCAGCATACCGGGACAGAAGAGGGGGAACACTGAAGCTTTCTTT. It yields the protein CASSIPGQKRGNTEAFF.

The chain is built from TRBV24-1 and TRBJ1-2; the D is unclear. The CDR3 covers 13 residues. V was clipped by 6 bases and J by 6 bases, with 13 bases between them. Germline lookup yields CDR1 KGHDR and CDR2 SFDVKD. CDR3 residues: CATSLTGVHGYTF. In DNA form, the CDR3 reads TGTGCCACCAGTTTAACCGGGGTCCATGGCTACACCTTC.

V and J are TRBV7-8 and TRBJ1-6; 8 nucleotides agree with TRBD1. The CDR3 covers 14 residues. Germline loops: CDR1 SGHVS, CDR2 FQNEAQ. V was clipped by 3 bases and J by 8 bases; unmatched bases: 3. CDR3 DNA sequence: TGTGCCAGCAGCTTTGGACAGGGCTATTCACCCCTCCACTTT. Protein: CASSFGQGYSPLHF.

This clonotype was detected a few times. V and J are TRBV7-2 and TRBJ2-5; D possibly uses TRBD1 or TRBD2 (6 bases each). V lost 1 base, J lost 6 bases, and 12 bases lay in between. Germline lookup yields CDR1 SGHTA and CDR2 FQGNSA. This CDR3 has 14 amino acids. CDR3 residues: CASSLGGAAKTQYF. The CDR3 region has the DNA TGTGCCAGCAGCTTAGGGGGGGCTGCGAAGACCCAGTACTTC.

J is TRBJ1-1 and V is TRBV5-1, with 9 bases identical to TRBD1. Looked up from germline, CDR1 is SGHRS and CDR2 is YFSETQ. V lost 3 bases to trimming and J lost 1 base; unmatched junction nucleotides: 7. The CDR3 runs 16 residues. CDR3 DNA: TGCGCCAGCAGCTCGAACCCGGGACAGGGGAACACTGAAGCTTTCTTT. Protein product: CASSSNPGQGNTEAFF.

The J gene is TRBJ1-5, the V gene TRBV4-2; the D gene is possibly TRBD1 (6 bases). CDR1 LGHNA and CDR2 YNFKEQ come from the germline V gene. V was trimmed by 0 bases and J by 0 bases, leaving 9 bases between them. The CDR3 covers 16 residues. The CDR3 loop reads CASSQEGRGSNQPQHF. The CDR3 coding sequence is TGTGCCAGCAGCCAAGAGGGCAGGGGTAGCAATCAGCCCCAGCATTTT.

The V call is TRBV11-2, the J call TRBJ2-1; D not certain. The CDR3 runs 11 residues. Per the germline V gene, CDR1 is SGHAT and CDR2 is FQNNGV. V was shortened by 1 base and J by 15 bases, with 10 bases between the two germline ends. The CDR3 sequence is CASSLGALRFF. CDR3 DNA sequence: TGTGCCAGCAGCTTAGGGGCATTGAGGTTCTTC.

The chain employs TRBV9 and TRBJ2-5; D remains ambiguous. The CDR3 runs to 14 residues. The V gene lost 5 bases and the J gene lost 5 bases, with 16 bases spanning the gap. Germline CDR1 and CDR2: SGDLS and YYNGEE. CDR3 DNA sequence: TGTGCCAGCAGTAAAAACGTCGCGGCGGAGACCCAGTACTTC. It specifies CASSKNVAAETQYF.

V gene TRBV19 combines with J gene TRBJ2-7; 12 nucleotides match TRBD2. The CDR3 length is 14 residues. Trimming cost V 5 bases and J 6 bases; bases outside gene matches: 5. Germline CDR1 LNHDA, CDR2 SQIVND (reference sequence). DNA for the CDR3: TGTGCCAGTAGTGCAATGGGACTAGCGGGCGAGCAGTACTTC. Its translation: CASSAMGLAGEQYF.

The table lists this clonotype with a few counts. CDR3 in amino acids: CASSQDLGTGGAGELFF. The CDR3 DNA is TGCGCCAGCAGCCAAGATTTAGGAACAGGGGGTGCCGGGGAGCTGTTTTTT. V and J are TRBV4-1 and TRBJ2-2; 8 nucleotides match TRBD1. Trimming took 0 bases from V and 6 from J; bases not matched to a gene: 9. Germline V gives CDR1 MGHRA, CDR2 YSYEKL. CDR3 length equals 17 residues.

The rearrangement uses TRBV5-5 and TRBJ2-7; unclear D gene. Germline CDR1 reads SGHKS; CDR2 reads YYEKEE (reference sequence). This CDR3 contains 14 residues. V gave up 0 bases and J gave up 4 bases, with 11 bases separating them. The CDR3 sequence: CASSLVMDRYEQYF. Here the CDR3 DNA reads TGTGCCAGCAGCTTGGTAATGGACCGGTACGAGCAGTACTTC.

Written as DNA, the CDR3 is TGTGCCAGCAGCCCCACCGGCCGGGCCCTAAGGAGCGAGCAGTACTTC. Amino acids: CASSPTGRALRSEQYF. The genes are TRBV9 and TRBJ2-7; D gene unclear. This CDR3 contains 16 residues. Looked up from germline, CDR1 is SGDLS and CDR2 is YYNGEE. Deletions cut 4 bases from V and 6 bases from J, with 23 bases between.

The gene calls are TRBV6-5 and TRBJ1-1, with D tentatively TRBD1 (5 bases). V lost 0 bases and J lost 5, with 10 bases in between. The CDR3 runs 14 residues. Germline CDR1 is MNHEY and CDR2 is SVGAGI. The DNA of the CDR3 is TGTGCCAGCAGTTACTCGGGGGTACAGACTGAAGCTTTCTTT. Encoded protein: CASSYSGVQTEAFF.

This clonotype appeared a single time. This chain connects TRBV20-1 to TRBJ1-1; D perhaps matches TRBD1 (6 bases). This CDR3 has 12 amino acids. The V and J ends lost 3 bases and 4 bases respectively, with 9 bases between them. The germline V gene has CDR1 DFQATT and CDR2 SNEGSKA (reference sequence). The CDR3 coding sequence is TGCAGTGCTAGGAAAGGGGGCACTGAAGCTTTCTTT. Its translation: CSARKGGTEAFF.

This clonotype was observed a few times. The chain links TRBV18 to TRBJ2-7; 9 bases are shared with TRBD1. The CDR3 runs 16 residues. J lost 1 base, V lost 4 bases, and 8 bases had no gene match. Germline V gene sequence: CDR1 KGHSH, CDR2 LQKENI. The CDR3 loop is CASSLIGTGNSYEQYF. The CDR3 region has the DNA TGTGCCAGCTCACTTATCGGGACAGGGAATTCCTACGAGCAGTACTTC.

The gene calls are TRBV7-9 and TRBJ1-6; no firm D call. The germline gives CDR1 SEHNR, CDR2 FQNEAQ (reference sequence). Trimming pared 3 bases from V and 4 bases from J, leaving 19 bases between. This CDR3 is built from 18 residues. CDR3 region: CASSFGSRSGKYNSPLHF. The CDR3 DNA follows: TGTGCCAGCAGCTTTGGGAGTCGGAGCGGCAAGTATAATTCACCCCTCCACTTT.

This rearrangement joins TRBV30 to TRBJ2-3; TRBD1 matches 8 bases. The CDR3 has 15 residues. Germline CDR1 is GTSNPN and CDR2 is SVGIG (reference sequence). V gave up 2 bases and J gave up 3 bases; unmatched junction bases: 7. The CDR3 region has the DNA TGTGCCTGGAGTTGGAGGACAGGGTTAACAGATACGCAGTATTTT. Amino acid sequence: CAWSWRTGLTDTQYF.

V gene TRBV6-5 combines with J gene TRBJ2-1; 14 bases are shared with TRBD2. Germline values: CDR1 MNHEY, CDR2 SVGAGI. Germline trimming cut 0 bases from V and 7 bases from J; bases unmatched to any gene: 14. The CDR3 runs to 20 residues. The CDR3 DNA sequence: TGTGCCAGCAGTTACTCGATGGACGCGGGACTAGCGGGAGTGCCTAATGAGCAGTTCTTC. It codes for CASSYSMDAGLAGVPNEQFF.

This clonotype was found many times. An end of the junction does not agree with germline; a read error may underlie this. The chain has TRBV7-7 and TRBJ2-5; the match to TRBD1 covers 9 bases. CDR3 length equals 14 residues. Germline lookup yields CDR1 SSHAT and CDR2 FNYEAQ (reference sequence). The CDR3 nucleotides read TGTGCTAGCAGCCTGACAGGGGGTGAAGAGACCCAGTACTTC. Its protein product is CASSLTGGEETQYF.